The entry below describes one TCR beta chain. Here immunoSEQ multiplex PCR was the method, and the copy in TCRdb shows in-frame clones only, minus some. The profile shows about 390,000 clones, 87% of them singletons. The sample originates from a study of blood T cell repertoires in COVID-19. Study as a whole: Samples came from the United States, Italy and Spain, spanning acute and convalescent COVID-19.

The clonotype comes from an older woman with COVID-19, enrolled during active disease. Sequencing used peripheral blood.

The CDR3 DNA reads TGCGCCAGCAGCCAAGATGGGGCCGTAGGCGACTATGGCTACACCTTC. Protein sequence: CASSQDGAVGDYGYTF. The chain recombines TRBV4-1 with TRBJ1-2, with D perhaps TRBD1 (5 bases). CDR3 length: 16 amino acids. Germline assignment: CDR1 MGHRA and CDR2 YSYEKL. The V gene lost 0 bases and the J gene lost 3 bases, with 14 bases spanning the gap.